This TCR beta chain was recovered during a study of technical replicates of blood from a few donors. Assay: immunoSEQ multiplex PCR; the TCRdb copy retains only in-frame clones and omits some. The repertoire has tens of thousands of clones, 95% to 97% of them found once; the top ten carry under 0.3%. The CDR3 sequence is 16 residues long. Germline V CDR1 and CDR2: SGDLS, YYNGEE. With 4 bases clipped from V and 1 base from J, the junction kept 4 bases outside the gene matches. This chain uses TRBV9 with TRBJ2-2; 10 bases fit TRBD2. Source material: T cells isolated from PBMCs. This TCR was recovered from a human donor in good health. The CDR3 DNA reads TGTGCCAGCAGCCTCCGGACTAGCGGGAACACCGGGGAGCTGTTTTTT. Its translation: CASSLRTSGNTGELFF.